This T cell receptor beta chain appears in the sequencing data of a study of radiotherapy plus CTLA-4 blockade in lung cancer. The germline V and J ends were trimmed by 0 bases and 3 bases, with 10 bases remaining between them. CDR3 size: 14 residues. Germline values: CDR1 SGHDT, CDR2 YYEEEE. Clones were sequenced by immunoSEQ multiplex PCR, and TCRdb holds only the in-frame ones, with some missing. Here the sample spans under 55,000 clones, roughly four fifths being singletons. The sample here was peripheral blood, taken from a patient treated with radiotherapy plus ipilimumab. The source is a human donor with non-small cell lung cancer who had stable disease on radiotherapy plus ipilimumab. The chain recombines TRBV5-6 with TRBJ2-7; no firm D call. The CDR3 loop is CASSLGHFVYEQYF. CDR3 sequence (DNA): TGTGCCAGCAGCTTGGGACATTTTGTCTACGAGCAGTACTTC. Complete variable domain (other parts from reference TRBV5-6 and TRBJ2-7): DAGVTQSPTHLIKTRGQQVTLRCSPKSGHDTVSWYQQALGQGPQFIFQYYEEEERQRGNFPDRFSGHQFPNYSSELNVNALLLGDSALYLCASSLGHFVYEQYFGPGTRLTVT.